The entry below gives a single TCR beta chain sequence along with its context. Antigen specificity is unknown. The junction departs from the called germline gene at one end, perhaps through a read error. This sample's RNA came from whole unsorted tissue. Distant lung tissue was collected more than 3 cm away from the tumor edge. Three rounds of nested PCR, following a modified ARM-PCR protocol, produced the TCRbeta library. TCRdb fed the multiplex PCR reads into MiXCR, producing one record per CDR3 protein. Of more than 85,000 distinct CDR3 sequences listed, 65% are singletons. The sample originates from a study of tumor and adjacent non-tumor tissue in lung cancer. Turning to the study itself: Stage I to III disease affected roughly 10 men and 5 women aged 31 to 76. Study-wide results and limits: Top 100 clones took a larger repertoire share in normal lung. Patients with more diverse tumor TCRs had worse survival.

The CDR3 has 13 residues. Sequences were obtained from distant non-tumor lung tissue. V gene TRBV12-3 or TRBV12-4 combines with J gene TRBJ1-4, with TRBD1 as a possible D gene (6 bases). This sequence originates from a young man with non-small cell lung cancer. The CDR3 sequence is CVSSLDRGEKLFF. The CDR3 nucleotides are TGTGTCAGCAGTTTAGATAGGGGGGAAAAACTGTTTTTT.